The 18 T cell receptor beta chains given below trace back to one sample, sequenced in a study of blood T cell repertoires in COVID-19. Profiling relied on immunoSEQ multiplex PCR, and the TCRdb table lists in-frame clones only, not all of them. The sample lists fewer than 350,000 clones, nearly 90% seen once, with 1.7% in the top ten. The sequenced material came from PBMCs or T cells enriched from blood (not recorded which). The receptors here all came from a woman between 18 and 29 years old with acute COVID-19.

V and J are TRBV6-1 and TRBJ2-1; 7 nucleotides line up with TRBD2. The J segment lost 8 bases and the V segment lost 3 bases, leaving 10 bases of the junction unmatched. The CDR3 loop spans 15 amino acids. Germline V lookup: CDR1 MNHNS, CDR2 SASEGT. The CDR3: CASSELQTSLDEQFF. The CDR3 coding sequence is TGTGCCAGCAGTGAGCTCCAGACTAGCCTCGATGAGCAGTTCTTC.

This chain links TRBV5-1 with TRBJ2-2, with TRBD2 as a possible D gene (6 bases). Per the germline V gene, CDR1 is SGHRS and CDR2 is YFSETQ. V was pared by 4 bases and J by 6 bases, with 10 bases between. The CDR3 is 13 amino acids. The CDR3 nucleotides read TGCGCCAGCAGCACCAGGGAGGCCGGGGAGCTGTTTTTT. This sequence encodes CASSTREAGELFF.

This clone was counted once. The gene calls are TRBV25-1 and TRBJ2-1; D is unclear. Between the trimmed V and J ends, which lost 5 bases and 7 bases, there was a span of 12 bases. CDR1 and CDR2 (germline): MGHDK, SYGVNS. CDR3 length equals 13 residues. The CDR3 loop is CASSFSVSNEQFF. CDR3 DNA: TGTGCCAGCAGTTTTTCCGTTTCTAATGAGCAGTTCTTC. Drawing the rest from reference TRBV25-1 and TRBJ2-1, the complete variable domain is EADIYQTPRYLVIGTGKKITLECSQTMGHDKMYWYQQDPGMELHLIHYSYGVNSTEKGDLSSESTVSRIRTEHFPLTLESARPSHTSQYLCASSFSVSNEQFFGPGTRLTVL.

The gene calls are TRBV11-2 and TRBJ1-1; D not certain. The CDR3 covers 13 residues. Trimming took off 1 base at V and 1 base at J, with 4 bases between the two ends. CDR1 is SGHAT, CDR2 FQNNGV, per germline. CDR3 residues: CASSLAGNTEAFF. CDR3 coding DNA: TGTGCCAGCAGCTTAGCCGGGAACACTGAAGCTTTCTTT.

The V and J genes are TRBV6-5 and TRBJ1-1; tentative D call: TRBD1 (5 bases). There are 13 residues in the CDR3. Germline CDR1 reads MNHEY; CDR2 reads SVGAGI. The V gene lost 5 bases and the J gene lost 9 bases, with 16 bases spanning the gap. The CDR3 DNA sequence: TGTGCCAGCAGTCTGACAGCCTACCAACAAGCTTTCTTT. Amino acid sequence: CASSLTAYQQAFF.

This sequence joins TRBV5-8 and TRBJ1-3; no reliable D call. In germline, CDR1 is SGHTS, CDR2 YDEGEE. The CDR3 sequence is 13 residues long. The V end lost 1 base, the J end lost 7 bases, and 9 bases lay between the germline ends. CDR3 sequence reads: CASSLRVMNTIYF. The CDR3 region has the DNA TGTGCCAGCAGCTTGCGAGTTATGAACACCATATATTTT.

The chain uses TRBV19 and TRBJ1-2; possibly TRBD1 for D (5 bases). The CDR3 loop spans 14 amino acids. The V end was cut by 4 bases, the J end by 4 bases, with 13 bases between. Germline V gives CDR1 LNHDA, CDR2 SQIVND (reference sequence). The CDR3: CASSTGGGSYGYTF. CDR3 in DNA: TGTGCCAGTAGTACCGGGGGTGGCTCCTATGGCTACACCTTC. Full variable domain (remainder filled in from reference TRBV19 and TRBJ1-2): DGGITQSPKYLFRKEGQNVTLSCEQNLNHDAMYWYRQDPGQGLRLIYYSQIVNDFQKGDIAEGYSVSREKKESFPLTVTSAQKNPTAFYLCASSTGGGSYGYTFGSGTRLTVV.

The chain recombines TRBV15 with TRBJ2-1, with 8 bases identical to TRBD2. Per the germline V gene, CDR1 is LNHNV and CDR2 is YYDKDF (reference sequence). The CDR3 extends over 14 amino acids. V trimming: 9 bases; J trimming: 7 bases; junction bases outside the gene matches: 11. The CDR3 sequence: CATRRAGAGNEQFF. Written as DNA, the CDR3 is TGTGCCACTCGCAGAGCGGGAGCTGGGAATGAGCAGTTCTTC.

To note about this clone: One end of the junction does not line up with germline, which may come from a read error. This rearrangement joins TRBV5-1 to TRBJ1-4; 7 bases fit TRBD1. Germline CDR1 reads SGHRS; CDR2 reads YFSETQ. This CDR3 is 15 amino acids long. The CDR3 reads CVSSLGAGTEEKLFF. The CDR3 DNA sequence: TGCGTCAGCAGCTTGGGAGCCGGGACAGAGGAAAAACTGTTTTTT.

J is TRBJ1-5 and V is TRBV28; no definite D call. Per germline, CDR1 MDHEN and CDR2 SYDVKM. There are 16 residues in the CDR3. Trimming pared 2 bases from V and 1 base from J, leaving 12 bases between. The CDR3 sequence is CASSLGGVLSNQPQHF. CDR3 in DNA: TGTGCCAGCAGTTTAGGCGGGGTGTTGAGCAATCAGCCCCAGCATTTT.

V is TRBV6-5 and J is TRBJ2-3, with a weak D call TRBD1 (5 bases). The V gene's germline CDR1 is MNHEY and CDR2 SVGAGI. This CDR3 is 14 amino acids long. The V end was cut by 2 bases, the J end by 4 bases, with 10 bases between. The CDR3 sequence: CASSYRTNSDTQYF. The CDR3, as DNA: TGTGCCAGCAGTTACCGGACAAACTCAGATACGCAGTATTTT.

The chain couples TRBV29-1 to TRBJ2-7; 9 nucleotides line up with TRBD1. Germline trimming cut 0 bases from V and 4 bases from J; bases unmatched to any gene: 7. Germline values: CDR1 SQVTM, CDR2 ANQGSEA. The CDR3 is 15 amino acids. DNA for the CDR3: TGCAGCGTTGAAGAGGGGGACAGGGTAGGTTACGAGCAGTACTTC. Translated, it gives CSVEEGDRVGYEQYF.

In its sample, this clone was seen once. The chain recombines TRBV27 with TRBJ2-1; 8 bases fit TRBD2. Germline trimming cut 6 bases from V and 6 bases from J; bases unmatched to any gene: 19. In germline, CDR1 is MNHEY, CDR2 SMNVEV (reference sequence). This CDR3 spans 18 amino acids. In DNA form, the CDR3 reads TGTGCCAGCAGACCCCCACTTTCAGCGGGAGTTTCACGCAATGAGCAGTTCTTC. This sequence encodes CASRPPLSAGVSRNEQFF.

About this clone itself: Other DNA sequences in this sample translate to the same CDR3. The chain has TRBV2 and TRBJ2-7; the D gene is possibly TRBD1 (6 bases). Germline loops: CDR1 SNHLY, CDR2 FYNNEI. V was trimmed by 2 bases and J by 4 bases, leaving 12 bases between them. The CDR3 runs 14 residues. The CDR3 sequence is CASSEQGQTYEQYF. The CDR3 coding sequence is TGTGCCAGCAGTGAACAGGGGCAGACATACGAGCAGTACTTC. The whole variable domain, filled in from reference TRBV2 and TRBJ2-7, reads EPEVTQTPSHQVTQMGQEVILRCVPISNHLYFYWYRQILGQKVEFLVSFYNNEISEKSEIFDDQFSVERPDGSNFTLKIRSTKLEDSAMYFCASSEQGQTYEQYFGPGTRLTVT.

This clone was seen a single time. The rearrangement links TRBV19 to TRBJ1-6, with TRBD1 matching over 7 bases. The V segment lost 6 bases and the J segment 7 bases; nucleotides outside the gene matches: 6. The germline CDR1 and CDR2 sequences are LNHDA and SQIVND (reference sequence). The CDR3 spans 14 residues. CDR3 nucleotide sequence: TGTGCCAGTAGCCCGGGACAGAGAAATTCACCCCTCCACTTT. As protein: CASSPGQRNSPLHF. The complete variable domain, with remaining parts taken from reference TRBV19 and TRBJ1-6, reads DGGITQSPKYLFRKEGQNVTLSCEQNLNHDAMYWYRQDPGQGLRLIYYSQIVNDFQKGDIAEGYSVSREKKESFPLTVTSAQKNPTAFYLCASSPGQRNSPLHFGNGTRLTVT.

The chain combines TRBV28 with TRBJ2-1, with 8 bases lining up with TRBD1. The CDR3 contains 16 residues. Trimming cost V 7 bases and J 2 bases; bases outside gene matches: 10. CDR1 and CDR2 (germline): MDHEN, SYDVKM. This CDR3 reads CASKDRVRVTYNEQFF. The CDR3 coding sequence is TGTGCCAGCAAGGACAGGGTTCGGGTAACCTACAATGAGCAGTTCTTC.

This clone was seen a few times. V usage is TRBV29-1 and J usage is TRBJ1-2; TRBD1 agrees at 7 bases. Per the germline V gene, CDR1 is SQVTM and CDR2 is ANQGSEA. The CDR3 is made up of 17 amino acids. V was clipped by 0 bases and J by 4 bases; unmatched bases: 14. The CDR3 nucleotides read TGCAGCGTTGAAGAGAAAGGGGGCGGAGGAGTTCGCTATGGCTACACCTTC. Amino acid sequence: CSVEEKGGGGVRYGYTF.

The chain combines TRBV28 with TRBJ1-2; no clear D gene. V was shortened by 5 bases and J by 3 bases, with 19 bases between the two germline ends. Germline CDR1 MDHEN, CDR2 SYDVKM. The CDR3 spans 16 residues. The CDR3 here is CASSPGLSEGYYGYTF. The CDR3 bases are TGTGCCAGCAGTCCGGGCCTCTCGGAGGGCTACTATGGCTACACCTTC.